This TCR beta chain was sequenced for a study of Ad26.COV2.S vaccination and SARS-CoV-2 variants. Treatment here: roughly 19 received Ad26.COV2.S at low or high dose, single or two shots; about 5 received placebo; per-sample allocation not given. Sampling occurred on day 63 after the first vaccine or placebo injection. Unmatched junction bases numbered 9, after V lost 2 bases and J lost 8 bases. In germline, CDR1 is ENHRY, CDR2 SYGVKD. The CDR3 totals 15 residues. Method: immunoSEQ multiplex PCR; TCRdb's copy keeps in-frame clones and lacks some. The data show some 390,000 clones, roughly nine tenths seen once.

The chain is built from TRBV10-3 and TRBJ2-1; 7 nucleotides agree with TRBD1. Specimen: peripheral blood, collected in a trial of Ad26.COV2.S vaccine versus placebo. The TCR comes from a person between 18 and 59 years old who received the Ad26.COV2.S COVID-19 vaccine or a placebo. The CDR3 here is CAISEIRQGGDEQFF. The CDR3 nucleotides are TGTGCCATCAGTGAGATCCGACAGGGTGGTGATGAGCAGTTCTTC.